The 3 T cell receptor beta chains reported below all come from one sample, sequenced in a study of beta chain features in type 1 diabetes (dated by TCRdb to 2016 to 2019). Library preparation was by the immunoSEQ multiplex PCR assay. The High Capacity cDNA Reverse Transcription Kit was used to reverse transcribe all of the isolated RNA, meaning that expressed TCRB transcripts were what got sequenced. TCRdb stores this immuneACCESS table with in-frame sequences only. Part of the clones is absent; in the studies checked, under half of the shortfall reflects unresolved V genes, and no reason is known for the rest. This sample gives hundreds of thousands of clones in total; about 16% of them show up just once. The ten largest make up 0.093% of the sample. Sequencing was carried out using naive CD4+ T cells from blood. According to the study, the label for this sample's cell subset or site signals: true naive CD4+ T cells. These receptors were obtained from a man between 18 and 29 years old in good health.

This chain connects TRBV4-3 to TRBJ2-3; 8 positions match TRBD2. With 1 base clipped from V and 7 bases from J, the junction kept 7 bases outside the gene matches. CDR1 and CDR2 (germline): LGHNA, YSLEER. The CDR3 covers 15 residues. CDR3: CASSQAGAGENTQYF. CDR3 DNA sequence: TGCGCCAGCAGCCAAGCTGGAGCGGGGGAAAATACGCAGTATTTT.

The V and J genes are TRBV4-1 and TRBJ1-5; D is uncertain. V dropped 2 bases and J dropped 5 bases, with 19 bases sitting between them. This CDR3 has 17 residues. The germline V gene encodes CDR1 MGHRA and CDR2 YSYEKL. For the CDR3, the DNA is TGCGCCAGCAGCCAATATCCCCGGGCCGCCCGAGATCAGCCCCAGCATTTT. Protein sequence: CASSQYPRAARDQPQHF.

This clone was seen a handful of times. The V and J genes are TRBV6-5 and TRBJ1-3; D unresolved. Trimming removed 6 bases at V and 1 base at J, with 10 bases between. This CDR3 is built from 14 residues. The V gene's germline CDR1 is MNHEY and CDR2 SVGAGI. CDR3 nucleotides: TGTGCCAGCAGATTATTGGGGTCTGGAAACACCATATATTTT. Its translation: CASRLLGSGNTIYF.